Sequencing of this T cell receptor (beta chain) was carried out in a study of T cell responses to AZD1222 COVID-19 vaccine. Study outcomes and limitations: All repertoire sampling was performed exclusively after the peak T cell response.

Using immunoSEQ multiplex PCR, the repertoire was profiled, and TCRdb retains in-frame clones only, with some absent. The profile shows around 180,000 clones, 90% of them singletons. As regards this clone: Its matching antigen is unknown.

The ends were cut back, 0 bases at V and 5 bases at J, with 8 bases in the middle. The CDR3 loop spans 13 amino acids. CDR1 LNHNV and CDR2 YYDKDF come from the germline V gene (reference sequence). The V gene is TRBV15, the J gene TRBJ2-7; D is uncertain. This material consisted of peripheral blood, taken on day 0 of AZD1222 vaccination. The TCR sequence derives from an adult in good health. In DNA form, the CDR3 reads TGTGCCACCAGCAGAGACGGCATTCACGAGCAGTACTTC. Its translation: CATSRDGIHEQYF.